This is a list of T cell receptor beta chains from one sample in a study of Graves' ophthalmopathy and Graves' hyperthyroidism. One entry per CDR3 protein, called by TCRdb with MiXCR from the multiplex PCR reads. Of 400,000 to 450,000 distinct CDR3 sequences listed, 20% to 25% are singletons. Input material: peripheral blood. The receptors shown here come from a woman between 18 and 30 years old with stable Graves' hyperthyroidism. CDR3s include the opening cysteine and the closing phenylalanine or tryptophan. The D gene is left open where the match is weak. Clone size is stated in some rows and not others, as once, few, many or a class when expanded.

>NA|TRBV7-2|TRBJ1-2|many
CASSIAGTANYGYTF
TGTGCCAGCAGCATTGCCGGGACGGCGAATTATGGCTACACCTTC
>TRBD1|TRBV7-2|TRBJ2-4|many
CASSLPWTGKNIKYF
TGTGCCAGCAGCTTACCATGGACAGGCAAAAACATTAAGTACTTC
>NA|TRBV12-3/TRBV12-4|TRBJ1-1|many
CASSPGPGLEAFF
TGTGCCAGCAGTCCCGGACCGGGACTCGAAGCTTTCTTT
>NA|TRBV27|TRBJ2-2|many
CASSGLRGTGELFF
TGTGCCAGCAGTGGACTGAGAGGCACCGGGGAGCTGTTTTTT
>NA|TRBV3-1|TRBJ2-4|NA
CASSQVQAKNIKYF
TGTGCCAGCAGCCAAGTTCAAGCCAAAAACATTAAGTACTTC
>NA|TRBV19|TRBJ1-2|many
CASQLGRSDYGYTF
TGTGCCAGCCAACTCGGACGGTCGGACTATGGCTACACCTTC
>NA|TRBV20-1|TRBJ2-7|many
CSARAALASEQYF
TGCAGTGCTAGAGCGGCACTAGCAAGTGAGCAGTACTTC
>NA|TRBV7-2|TRBJ2-5|once
CASSPIRSETQYF
TGTGCCAGCAGCCCCATCCGTTCGGAGACCCAGTACTTC
>NA|TRBV6-5|TRBJ2-7|many
CASSYSVSSGFGYEQYF
TGTGCCAGCAGTTACTCGGTCTCATCAGGGTTCGGCTACGAGCAGTACTTC
>NA|TRBV5-1|TRBJ2-4|many
CASSSLRDGNIQYF
TGCGCCAGCAGCTCCCTAAGGGACGGGAACATTCAGTACTTC
>TRBD1|TRBV30|TRBJ1-6|NA
CAWNAPGQEGSPLHF
TGTGCCTGGAACGCCCCGGGACAGGAGGGTTCACCCCTCCACTTT
>NA|TRBV6-2/TRBV6-3|TRBJ2-5|many
CASSYSRGYETQYF
TGTGCCAGCAGTTACAGCAGGGGTTACGAGACCCAGTACTTC
>NA|TRBV12-3/TRBV12-4|TRBJ1-5|many
CASSRTDNQPQHF
TGTGCCAGCAGCCGGACGGATAATCAGCCCCAGCATTTT
>TRBD2|TRBV2|TRBJ2-2|many
CASSGTSQNTGELFF
TGTGCCAGCAGTGGGACTAGCCAGAACACCGGGGAGCTGTTTTTT
>TRBD2|TRBV6-2/TRBV6-3|TRBJ2-7|many
CASRGLAGAHEQYF
TGTGCCAGCAGAGGACTAGCGGGAGCTCACGAGCAGTACTTC
>NA|TRBV13|TRBJ1-1|few
CASSSNEGRTEAFF
TGTGCCAGCAGCTCCAACGAGGGAAGGACTGAAGCTTTCTTT
>NA|TRBV11-3|TRBJ1-2|many
CASSLNGAGRWISGYTF
TGTGCCAGCAGCTTAAATGGGGCAGGGAGATGGATTAGTGGCTACACCTTC
>NA|TRBV7-2|TRBJ2-7|many
CASSAGTGSYEQYF
TGTGCCAGCAGTGCCGGGACGGGCTCCTACGAGCAGTACTTC
>NA|TRBV4-1|TRBJ1-2|many
CASSQVGAGTNDGYTF
TGCGCCAGCAGCCAAGTGGGGGCAGGGACTAACGATGGCTACACCTTC
>NA|TRBV28|TRBJ1-5|many
CASRGPNRPQHF
TGTGCCAGCAGGGGCCCAAACCGGCCCCAGCATTTT
>NA|TRBV5-1|TRBJ1-2|many
CASRPERAVYGYTF
TGCGCCAGCAGACCCGAAAGGGCAGTCTATGGCTACACCTTC
>TRBD1|TRBV2|TRBJ2-7|many
CASSPGTGLGYEQYF
TGTGCCAGCAGCCCCGGGACAGGGTTAGGGTACGAGCAGTACTTC
>NA|TRBV24-1|TRBJ1-6|many
CATSDSAHNSPLHF
TGTGCCACCAGTGACTCAGCCCATAATTCACCCCTCCACTTT
>NA|TRBV9|TRBJ2-7|few
CASSATGSEQYF
TGTGCCAGCAGCGCCACAGGGTCTGAGCAGTACTTC
>TRBD2|TRBV6-2/TRBV6-3|TRBJ2-5|many
CASRLLAGEETQYF
TGTGCCAGCAGGCTACTAGCGGGGGAAGAGACCCAGTACTTC
>NA|TRBV6-5|TRBJ1-2|many
CASSWTVDYGYTF
TGTGCCAGCAGTTGGACAGTCGACTATGGCTACACCTTC
>NA|TRBV6-5|TRBJ2-7|many
CASSYAPQPAEQYF
TGTGCCAGCAGTTACGCCCCGCAGCCTGCCGAGCAGTACTTC
>NA|TRBV7-9|TRBJ2-5|many
CASSPFGVETQYF
TGTGCCAGCAGCCCCTTCGGGGTAGAGACCCAGTACTTC
>TRBD1|TRBV6-1|TRBJ2-7|NA
CASSEGQGDIYEPNYEQYF
TGTGCCAGCAGTGAGGGACAGGGCGACATATACGAACCGAACTACGAGCAGTACTTC
>NA|TRBV2|TRBJ1-2|NA
CASSEAISPYYGYTF
TGTGCCAGCAGTGAAGCGATTAGTCCCTACTATGGCTACACCTTC
>NA|TRBV2|TRBJ2-5|many
CASKGGETQYF
TGTGCCAGCAAGGGGGGAGAGACCCAGTACTTC
>TRBD1|TRBV28|TRBJ2-7|many
CASSSGFLWTHGTGGYEQYF
TGTGCCAGCAGTTCCGGCTTTCTATGGACCCACGGGACAGGGGGCTACGAGCAGTACTTC
>NA|TRBV19|TRBJ2-2|many
CASSQARGQNTGELFF
TGTGCCAGTAGTCAAGCACGGGGACAGAACACCGGGGAGCTGTTTTTT
>NA|TRBV25-1|TRBJ2-5|NA
CASSEFAPQVRPETQYF
TGTGCCAGCAGTGAATTCGCCCCCCAGGTTCGCCCGGAGACCCAGTACTTC
>TRBD2|TRBV3-1|TRBJ2-3|NA
CASSLREREGLQYF
TGTGCCAGCAGCCTTAGAGAGCGGGAGGGACTACAGTATTTT
>TRBD1|TRBV11-1|TRBJ1-2|few
CASSLVPLGQQESYTF
TGTGCCAGCAGCTTGGTCCCTTTGGGACAGCAAGAAAGCTACACCTTC